The rows below give T cell receptor beta chains drawn from one sample of a study of T cells in Graves' hyperthyroidism and ophthalmopathy. TCRdb analysed the multiplex PCR reads with MiXCR anew, one entry per CDR3 protein. Here the sample spans 750,000 to 900,000 distinct CDR3 sequences, over 35% being singletons. The sequencing sample was made of blood. These receptor sequences come from a man aged 18 to 35 with Graves' hyperthyroidism. CDR3s include the opening cysteine and the closing phenylalanine or tryptophan. The D gene is left open where the match is weak. Size tells how often a clone was seen (once, few, many) or the class of an expanded clone, and some rows leave it out.

J: TRBJ1-1; size: .; V: TRBV4-1; D: TRBD1; DNA: TGCGCCAGCAGCCATGCCGGGACAGGGGATGAAGCTTTCTTT; CDR3: CASSHAGTGDEAFF
J: TRBJ1-5; size: many; V: TRBV19; D: .; DNA: TGTGCCAGTAGTATATCCTCAGGGTACGATTATCAGCCCCAGCATTTT; CDR3: CASSISSGYDYQPQHF
J: TRBJ1-1; size: .; V: TRBV19; D: .; DNA: TGTGCCAGTAGTATAGCGGGGGGAAGGAACACTGAAGCTTTCTTT; CDR3: CASSIAGGRNTEAFF
J: TRBJ2-7; size: .; V: TRBV12-3/TRBV12-4; D: TRBD2; DNA: TGTGCCAGCAGTTTAAAGGGGACTAGCGGGGGCGAGCAGTACTTC; CDR3: CASSLKGTSGGEQYF
J: TRBJ1-5; size: .; V: TRBV10-3; D: .; DNA: TGTGCCATCAGTGGGGGACGCGGGGATAGCAATCAGCCCCAGCATTTT; CDR3: CAISGGRGDSNQPQHF
J: TRBJ2-7; size: few; V: TRBV7-2; D: TRBD2; DNA: TGTGCCAGCAGCCCCGGACTAGCGGGACTTTCCTACGAGCAGTACTTC; CDR3: CASSPGLAGLSYEQYF
J: TRBJ2-7; size: .; V: TRBV5-1; D: .; DNA: TGCGCCAGCAGCTTGGAACAGCCCGGGTACGAGCAGTACTTC; CDR3: CASSLEQPGYEQYF
J: TRBJ2-5; size: .; V: TRBV6-5; D: TRBD2; DNA: TGTGCCAGCAGCCCATCCGTAGCGGGAGGACAAGAGACCCAGTACTTC; CDR3: CASSPSVAGGQETQYF
J: TRBJ2-5; size: many; V: TRBV7-8; D: TRBD1; DNA: TGTGCCAGCAGCCTAGGGACAGGGGGAGAGACCCAGTACTTC; CDR3: CASSLGTGGETQYF
J: TRBJ1-3; size: .; V: TRBV7-9; D: .; DNA: TGTGCCAGCAGCCGAGAGGGCGGGGGAGGAAACACCATATATTTT; CDR3: CASSREGGGGNTIYF